Listed below are T cell receptor beta chains from one sample, sequenced in a study of shared clonotypes between healthy human individuals. Only in-frame clones appear in the TCRdb table, and some are missing; sequencing was by immunoSEQ multiplex PCR. The table records over a million clones, 95% to 99% of them present only once. What was sequenced was naive CD4+ T cells sorted from blood. These TCRs come from a man younger than 40 in good health. Both conserved end residues are part of each CDR3. Each record gives: D gene, J gene, V gene, clone size, CDR3 DNA, CDR3 protein. A D gene is named only where the DNA matches it firmly. Not every row has a clone size; where given, it reads once, few, many or a size class.

>TRBD2|TRBJ2-1|TRBV29-1|.
TGCAGCGCTGACCCAATCGGGGGGGGCTACAATGAGCAGTTCTTC
CSADPIGGGYNEQFF
>.|TRBJ2-2|TRBV28|.
TGTGCCAGCAGTTTTGCGTTCGGGTTGAACACCGGGGAGCTGTTTTTT
CASSFAFGLNTGELFF
>TRBD1|TRBJ1-1|TRBV7-2|.
TGTGCCAGCAGCTTAAATGGACAGGGGTACACTGAAGCTTTCTTT
CASSLNGQGYTEAFF
>.|TRBJ1-3|TRBV5-4|.
TGTGCCAGCAGCTTGGACAGTCTCTCTGGAAACACCATATATTTT
CASSLDSLSGNTIYF
>TRBD1|TRBJ1-2|TRBV7-6|.
TGTGCCAGCAGCCTCGGACAGGGGGCGCGTCTTAGCTATGGCTACACCTTC
CASSLGQGARLSYGYTF
>.|TRBJ2-2|TRBV21-1|.
TGTGCCAGCCTCGGGACTAGCGGGAGGGCGACCGGGGAGCTGTTTTTT
CASLGTSGRATGELFF
>.|TRBJ1-6|TRBV4-3|.
TGCGCCAGCAGCCCAAGGGACCGCGGGCATTCACCCCTCCACTTT
CASSPRDRGHSPLHF
>.|TRBJ2-5|TRBV5-1|.
TGCGCCAGCAGCCTAGGGCCGTCAGTCGGGGAGACCCAGTACTTC
CASSLGPSVGETQYF
>.|TRBJ1-2|TRBV6-1|.
TGTGCCAGCAGTGACCGGGGGCGGGAATATGGCTACACCTTC
CASSDRGREYGYTF
>.|TRBJ1-4|TRBV7-9|once
TGTGCCAGCAGCTTTGGGTATGAAAAACTGTTTTTT
CASSFGYEKLFF
>.|TRBJ1-3|TRBV5-5|.
TGTGCCAGCAGCTTGCGGGGGGGAGGAAACACCATATATTTT
CASSLRGGGNTIYF